Below, one TCR beta chain is given with its context. This clonotype is judged medium-sized (0.01 to 0.1%). It lacks a known antigen. Per-base qualities were not stored, and no clone one base away is much larger. Enrollment excluded patients who had received neoadjuvant chemotherapy or who had no clinical information. All of the TCR-sequenced cases shown were male, and each had a subtotal esophagectomy with 2- or 3-field lymphadenectomy. A Qiagen AllPrep kit was used to extract RNA from bulk tumor tissue sections, and T cells were not sorted. Until RNA extraction, small sections of surgically resected tumor tissue were kept in RNAlater reagent at -80 degrees C. The CDR3 holds 13 amino acids from the cysteine to the phenylalanine. Only the CDR3 DNA stays, 39 bases, in frame from base 1. V and J lose 5 bases and 1 base, and a span of 8 bases separates them. The data stem from a study of esophageal squamous cell carcinoma tumors (dated by TCRdb to the early 2020s). A note on the overall study: Immuno relation high and low groups were defined by principal component analysis with K-means clustering applied to immunohistochemical T-cell and checkpoint marker values. TCR sequencing covered some 10 patients: five randomly selected high immuno relation cases and five background-matched low immuno relation cases. Across the approximately 10 cases, approximately 1,800,000 TCRalpha and 1 million to 1.3 million TCRbeta total reads were obtained, of which roughly 32,000 and 35,000 were unique. The wider cohort included 50 or so esophageal squamous cell carcinoma patients in Japan who were treated with surgery, of whom around 20 were high and some 30 were low immuno relation cases. The study was designed to assess TCR repertoire diversity and shared TCR repertoires of T cells within the tumor environment of esophageal squamous cell carcinoma.

Library prep was done by 5' RACE. The PCR step used KAPA HiFi along with constant-region primers for TCRalpha or TCRbeta and a P20EA primer, and a nested second PCR with CA2 or CB2 followed. TCR genes were amplified by unbiased adaptor ligation RT-PCR, with reverse transcription by Superscript III and a polyT18-containing BSL-18E primer. After second-strand synthesis and blunting, the P10EA/P20EA adaptor was ligated to the cDNA 5' end, followed by NotI digestion. The first and second PCRs ran around 20 cycles of 98°C for 20 s, 65°C for 30 s and 72°C for 1 min. The Nextera XT Index kit v2 Set A was used to index the amplicons, which were then pooled in equimolar amounts and quantified with a Qubit 2.0 Fluorometer. For sequencing, the Illumina MiSeq platform generated 2x300 bp paired-end reads. Regarding the original processing steps: Using Repertoire Genesis software ver.1.0, reads were assigned to V and J genes based on the highest identity to IMGT reference sequences. CDR3 was defined as the region from Cys104 to Phe118 plus Gly119 and was translated, and unique sequence reads were defined by distinct V, J and CDR3 amino acids. Shared V|J combinations were chosen if significant in both a Fisher's exact test in edgeR and a Mann Whitney U test. After singletons were removed and 500 repertoire combinations were bootstrapped, the repertoire dissimilarity index was calculated using the R rdi package. The public reads were quality trimmed at Q25 with fastp and then assembled into clones with MiXCR by TCRdb, keeping productive beta chains. Identical CDR3 protein sequences are pooled into one entry, listed with their most common genes and DNA. The V and J calls here are based on TCRdb, not the publication. Across this sample there are over 5,000 distinct CDR3 sequences, with under 25% seen only once. Roughly 30% of the sample comes from the top ten.

The investigation overall reported the following: About 27 TRAV|TRAJ and 20 to 25 TRBV|TRBJ combinations, including TRAV13-1|TRAJ22 and TRBV7-9|TRBJ2-7, appeared to be shared among high immuno relation cases. Because TCRalpha and TCRbeta chains were sequenced separately, chain pairing and the antigens recognized remained unknown. A single dominant TCRalpha VJ recombination with apparently reduced TCRalpha diversity was observed in three of the 10 cases. Given the large variation in the TCRalphabeta repertoire, shared V|J recombination candidates may have been selected by chance. Only a few cases were included in the TCR repertoire analysis, and no investigation at the CDR3 clonotype level was carried out. The high and low immuno relation groups did not differ in total TCR repertoire counts, but the high immuno relation group had more significant repertoire counts.

This chain is built from TRBV12-3 or TRBV12-4 and TRBJ1-1, with the D gene call left open. This receptor was identified in a man aged 50-85 years with esophageal squamous cell carcinoma. The sample taken for sequencing was tumor tissue. The nucleotides read TGTGCCAGCAGTAAAAAGGCGAACACTGAAGCTTTCTTT. This encodes CASSKKANTEAFF.